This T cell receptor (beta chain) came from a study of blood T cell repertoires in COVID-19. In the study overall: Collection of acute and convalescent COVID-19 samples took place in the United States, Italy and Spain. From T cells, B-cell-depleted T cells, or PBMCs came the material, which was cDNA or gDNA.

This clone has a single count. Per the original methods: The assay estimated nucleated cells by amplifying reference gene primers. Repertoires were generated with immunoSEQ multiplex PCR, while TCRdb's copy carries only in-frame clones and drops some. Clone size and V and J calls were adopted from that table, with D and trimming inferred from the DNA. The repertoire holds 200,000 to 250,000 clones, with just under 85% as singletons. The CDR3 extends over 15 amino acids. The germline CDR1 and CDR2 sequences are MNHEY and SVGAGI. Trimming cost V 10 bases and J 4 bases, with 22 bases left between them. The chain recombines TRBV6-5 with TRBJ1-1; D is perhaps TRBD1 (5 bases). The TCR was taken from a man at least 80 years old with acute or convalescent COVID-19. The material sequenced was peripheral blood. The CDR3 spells CATLFAGLMGTEAFF. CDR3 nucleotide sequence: TGTGCCACCCTTTTCGCAGGGCTCATGGGCACTGAAGCTTTCTTT.